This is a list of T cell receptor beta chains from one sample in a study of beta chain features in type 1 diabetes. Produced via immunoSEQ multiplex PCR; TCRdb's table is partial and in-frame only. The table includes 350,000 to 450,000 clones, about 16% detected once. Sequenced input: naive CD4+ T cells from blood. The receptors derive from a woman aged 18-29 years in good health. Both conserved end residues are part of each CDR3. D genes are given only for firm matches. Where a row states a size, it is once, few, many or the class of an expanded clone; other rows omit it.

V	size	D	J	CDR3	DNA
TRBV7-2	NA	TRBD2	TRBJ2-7	CASSMLSGTSGSPYEQYF	TGTGCCAGCAGCATGCTTTCCGGGACTAGCGGGAGCCCCTACGAGCAGTACTTC
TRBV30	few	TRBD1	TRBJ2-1	CAWRGTGGWNEQFF	TGTGCCTGGAGGGGGACAGGGGGCTGGAATGAGCAGTTCTTC
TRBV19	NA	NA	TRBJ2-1	CASSLSRDNEQFF	TGTGCCAGTAGTCTTTCGCGAGACAATGAGCAGTTCTTC
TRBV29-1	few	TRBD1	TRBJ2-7	CSVEEWGQGIGEQYF	TGCAGCGTTGAGGAGTGGGGACAGGGGATCGGCGAGCAGTACTTC
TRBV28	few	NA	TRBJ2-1	CASSFWRGYNEQFF	TGTGCCAGCAGTTTCTGGCGGGGCTACAATGAGCAGTTCTTC
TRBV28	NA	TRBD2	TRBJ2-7	CASRTAAGGLGEQYF	TGTGCCAGCAGAACGGCCGCGGGAGGCTTGGGCGAGCAGTACTTC
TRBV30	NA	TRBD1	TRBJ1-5	CAWSRQGHQPQHF	TGTGCCTGGAGTAGACAGGGTCATCAGCCCCAGCATTTT
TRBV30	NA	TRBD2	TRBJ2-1	CAWSVTSGGFNEQFF	TGTGCCTGGAGTGTAACTAGCGGGGGGTTCAATGAGCAGTTCTTC
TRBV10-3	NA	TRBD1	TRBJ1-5	CAISAGQGLPYQPQHF	TGTGCCATCAGTGCGGGACAGGGGTTACCCTATCAGCCCCAGCATTTT
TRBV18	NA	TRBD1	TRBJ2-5	CASSQDRAGETQYF	TGTGCCAGCTCACAAGACAGGGCTGGGGAGACCCAGTACTTC
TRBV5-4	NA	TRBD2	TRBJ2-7	CATKLAGSYEQYF	TGTGCCACCAAACTAGCGGGAAGCTACGAGCAGTACTTC
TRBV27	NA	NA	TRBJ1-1	CASEPAIGTGNTEAFF	TGTGCCAGCGAACCCGCCATCGGTACGGGAAACACTGAAGCTTTCTTT
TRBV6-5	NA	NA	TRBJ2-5	CASSYPGVRTQYF	TGTGCCAGCAGTTACCCCGGAGTACGGACCCAGTACTTC
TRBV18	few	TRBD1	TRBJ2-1	CASSPRPGTGVVYNEQFF	TGTGCCAGCTCACCACGTCCCGGGACAGGGGTGGTCTACAATGAGCAGTTCTTC
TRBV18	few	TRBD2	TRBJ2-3	CASSEWSGGTDTQYF	TGTGCCAGCTCAGAGTGGAGCGGGGGCACAGATACGCAGTATTTT
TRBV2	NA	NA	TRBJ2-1	CASIDVGGPGDEQFF	TGTGCCAGCATAGATGTCGGAGGTCCGGGCGATGAGCAGTTCTTC
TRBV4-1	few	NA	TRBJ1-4	CASSQDSHREHEKLFF	TGCGCCAGCAGCCAAGATTCACACAGGGAGCATGAAAAACTGTTTTTT
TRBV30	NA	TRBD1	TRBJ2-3	CAWSLTGVDTQYF	TGTGCCTGGAGTTTAACAGGGGTAGATACGCAGTATTTT
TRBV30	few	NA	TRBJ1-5	CAWSVREGQPQHF	TGTGCCTGGAGTGTAAGGGAGGGGCAGCCCCAGCATTTT
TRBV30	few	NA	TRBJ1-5	CAWSVRGGDQPQHF	TGTGCCTGGAGTGTACGGGGAGGCGATCAGCCCCAGCATTTT
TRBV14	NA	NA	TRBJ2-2	CASSQVQANTGELFF	TGTGCCAGCAGCCAAGTCCAGGCGAACACCGGGGAGCTGTTTTTT
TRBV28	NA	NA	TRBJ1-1	CASSPLRGPRGTEAFF	TGTGCCAGCAGCCCTCTGCGGGGACCCCGTGGCACTGAAGCTTTCTTT
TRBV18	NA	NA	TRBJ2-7	CASSQQGSEQYF	TGTGCCAGCTCACAACAGGGATCCGAGCAGTACTTC
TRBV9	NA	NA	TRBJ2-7	CASSVAATAYEQYF	TGTGCCAGCAGCGTAGCGGCGACAGCCTACGAGCAGTACTTC
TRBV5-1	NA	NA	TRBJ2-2	CASSLGRTGELFF	TGCGCCAGCAGCCTCGGTCGCACCGGGGAGCTGTTTTTT
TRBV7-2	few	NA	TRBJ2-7	CASSRYSYEQYF	TGTGCCAGCAGCCGTTACTCCTACGAGCAGTACTTC
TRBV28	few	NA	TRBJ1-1	CASRRDTEAFF	TGTGCCAGCAGGCGGGACACTGAAGCTTTCTTT
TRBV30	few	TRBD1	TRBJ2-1	CAWSRQGWEQFF	TGTGCCTGGAGCCGACAGGGATGGGAGCAGTTCTTC
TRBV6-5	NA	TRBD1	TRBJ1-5	CASSRDSSNQPQHF	TGTGCCAGCAGTAGGGACAGTAGCAATCAGCCCCAGCATTTT
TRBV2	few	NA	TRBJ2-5	CASSEFGTEETQYF	TGTGCCAGCAGTGAATTCGGAACAGAAGAGACCCAGTACTTC
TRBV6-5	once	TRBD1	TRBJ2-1	CASTRGTGIHNEQFF	TGTGCCAGCACAAGGGGGACAGGGATCCACAATGAGCAGTTCTTC
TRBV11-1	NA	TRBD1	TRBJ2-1	CASSLGWDSYNEQFF	TGTGCCAGCAGCTTAGGGTGGGACAGCTACAATGAGCAGTTCTTC
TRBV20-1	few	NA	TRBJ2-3	CSASVVGTQYF	TGCAGTGCTAGCGTCGTCGGTACGCAGTATTTT
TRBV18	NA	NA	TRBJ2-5	CASSPVSYETQYF	TGTGCCAGCTCACCTGTATCTTATGAGACCCAGTACTTC
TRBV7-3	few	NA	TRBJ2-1	CASSSSAGAEQFF	TGTGCCAGCAGCTCATCGGCGGGGGCTGAGCAGTTCTTC
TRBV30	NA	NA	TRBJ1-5	CAWSSRENQPQHF	TGTGCCTGGAGTTCCCGGGAAAATCAGCCCCAGCATTTT
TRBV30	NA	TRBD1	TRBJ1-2	CAWKEEDRVRGYTF	TGTGCCTGGAAGGAGGAGGACAGGGTAAGAGGCTACACCTTC
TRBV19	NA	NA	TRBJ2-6	CASNRGTGANVLTF	TGTGCCAGTAATCGGGGTACCGGGGCCAACGTCCTGACTTTC
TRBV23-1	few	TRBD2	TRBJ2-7	CASGGTSGMVVYEQYF	TGCGCCAGCGGCGGGACTAGCGGCATGGTGGTCTACGAGCAGTACTTC
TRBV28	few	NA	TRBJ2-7	CASSLLPLQRVQYF	TGTGCCAGCAGTCTCCTCCCCCTCCAACGGGTGCAGTACTTC
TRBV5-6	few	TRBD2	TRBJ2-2	CARDGLGPPGELFF	TGTGCCAGAGACGGACTAGGCCCGCCCGGGGAGCTGTTTTTT
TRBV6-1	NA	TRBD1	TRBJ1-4	CASSESQGEKLFF	TGTGCCAGCAGTGAGTCACAGGGGGAAAAACTGTTTTTT
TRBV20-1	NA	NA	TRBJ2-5	CSVAPWTQYF	TGCAGTGTGGCACCTTGGACCCAGTACTTC
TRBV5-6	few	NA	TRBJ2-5	CASSLEQGETQYF	TGTGCCAGCAGCTTGGAACAGGGAGAGACCCAGTACTTC
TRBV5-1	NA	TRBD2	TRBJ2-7	CASSSHQRESYEQYF	TGCGCCAGCAGCTCCCACCAGCGGGAGTCCTACGAGCAGTACTTC
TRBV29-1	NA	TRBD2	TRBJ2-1	CSVGFLAGVYNEQFF	TGCAGCGTTGGCTTCCTAGCGGGAGTCTACAATGAGCAGTTCTTC
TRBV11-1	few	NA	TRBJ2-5	CASSLGGLNQETQYF	TGTGCCAGCAGCTTAGGAGGGTTGAACCAAGAGACCCAGTACTTC
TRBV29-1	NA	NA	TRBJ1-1	CSVEQDTEAFF	TGCAGCGTTGAACAGGACACTGAAGCTTTCTTT
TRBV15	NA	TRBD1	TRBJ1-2	CATSRDVAGGGYTF	TGTGCCACCAGCAGAGATGTAGCAGGGGGTGGCTACACCTTC
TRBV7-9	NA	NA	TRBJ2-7	CASSFPGHSYEQYF	TGTGCCAGCAGCTTTCCAGGTCATTCCTACGAGCAGTACTTC
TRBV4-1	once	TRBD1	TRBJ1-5	CASSQTGDRARNQPQHF	TGCGCCAGCAGCCAAACCGGAGACAGGGCCCGCAATCAGCCCCAGCATTTT
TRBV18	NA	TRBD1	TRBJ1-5	CASSYRDRGLRNNQPQHF	TGTGCCAGCTCATACCGGGACAGGGGGCTGCGGAATAATCAGCCCCAGCATTTT
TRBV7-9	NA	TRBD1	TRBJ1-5	CASSLDRANQPQHF	TGTGCCAGCAGCCTGGACAGGGCCAATCAGCCCCAGCATTTT